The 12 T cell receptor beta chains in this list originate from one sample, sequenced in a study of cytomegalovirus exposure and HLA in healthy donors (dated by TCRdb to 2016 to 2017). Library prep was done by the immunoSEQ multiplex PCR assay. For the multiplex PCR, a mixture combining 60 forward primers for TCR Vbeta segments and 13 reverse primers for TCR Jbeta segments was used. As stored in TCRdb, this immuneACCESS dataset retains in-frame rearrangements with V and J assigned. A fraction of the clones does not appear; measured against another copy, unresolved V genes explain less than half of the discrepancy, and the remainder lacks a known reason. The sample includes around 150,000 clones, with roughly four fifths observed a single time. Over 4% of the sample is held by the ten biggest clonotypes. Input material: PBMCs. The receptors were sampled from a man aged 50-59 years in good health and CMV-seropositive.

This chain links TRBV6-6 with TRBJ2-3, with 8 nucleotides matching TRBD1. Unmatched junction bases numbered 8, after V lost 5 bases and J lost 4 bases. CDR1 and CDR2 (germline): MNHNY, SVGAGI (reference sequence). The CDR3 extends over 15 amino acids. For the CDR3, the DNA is TGTGCCAGCAGTCAGGACAGGGACCGGCCAGATACGCAGTATTTT. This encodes CASSQDRDRPDTQYF.

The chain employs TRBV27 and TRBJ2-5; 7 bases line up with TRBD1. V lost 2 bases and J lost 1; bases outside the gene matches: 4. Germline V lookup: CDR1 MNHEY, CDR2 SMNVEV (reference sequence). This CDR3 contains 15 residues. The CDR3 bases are TGTGCCAGCAGTTTACTGTCAGGGGGCCAAGAGACCCAGTACTTC. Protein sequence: CASSLLSGGQETQYF.

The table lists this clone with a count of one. This chain's CDR3 is CASSKTVGGDGELFF. The CDR3, as DNA: TGTGCCAGCAGCAAAACGGTTGGGGGGGACGGGGAGCTGTTTTTT. The chain has TRBV21-1 and TRBJ2-2; the table gives TRBD2 as D, unverified against the DNA. TRBV21-1 is an annotated pseudogene. The CDR3 has 15 residues.

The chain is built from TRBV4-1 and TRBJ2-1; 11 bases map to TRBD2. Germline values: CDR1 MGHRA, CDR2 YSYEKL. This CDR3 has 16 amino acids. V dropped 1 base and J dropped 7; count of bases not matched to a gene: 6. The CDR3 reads CASSQVLAGVLNEQFF. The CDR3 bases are TGCGCCAGCAGCCAAGTACTAGCGGGAGTTTTGAATGAGCAGTTCTTC.

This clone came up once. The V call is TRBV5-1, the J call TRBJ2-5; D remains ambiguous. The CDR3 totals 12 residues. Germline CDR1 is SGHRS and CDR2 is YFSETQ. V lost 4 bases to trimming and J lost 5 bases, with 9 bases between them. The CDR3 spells CASSIAGETQYF. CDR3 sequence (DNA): TGCGCCAGCAGCATCGCCGGGGAGACCCAGTACTTC.

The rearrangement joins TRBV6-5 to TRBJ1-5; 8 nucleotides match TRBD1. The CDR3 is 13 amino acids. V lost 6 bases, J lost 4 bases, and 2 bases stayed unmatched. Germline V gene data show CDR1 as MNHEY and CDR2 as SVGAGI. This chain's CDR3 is CASRGTGNQPQHF. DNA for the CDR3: TGTGCCAGCAGGGGGACAGGTAATCAGCCCCAGCATTTT.

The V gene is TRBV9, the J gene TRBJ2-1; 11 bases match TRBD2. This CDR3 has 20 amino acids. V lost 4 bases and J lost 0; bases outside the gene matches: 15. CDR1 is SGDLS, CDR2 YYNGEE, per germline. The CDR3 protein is CASSTPLRTSGRHSYNEQFF. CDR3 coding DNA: TGTGCCAGCAGCACCCCCTTGAGGACTAGCGGGCGCCACTCCTACAATGAGCAGTTCTTC.

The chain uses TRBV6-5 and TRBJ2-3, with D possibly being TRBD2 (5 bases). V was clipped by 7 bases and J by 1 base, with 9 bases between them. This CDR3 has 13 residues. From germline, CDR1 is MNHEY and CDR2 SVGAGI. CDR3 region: CASTDWGTDTQYF. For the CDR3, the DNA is TGTGCCAGCACGGACTGGGGCACAGATACGCAGTATTTT.

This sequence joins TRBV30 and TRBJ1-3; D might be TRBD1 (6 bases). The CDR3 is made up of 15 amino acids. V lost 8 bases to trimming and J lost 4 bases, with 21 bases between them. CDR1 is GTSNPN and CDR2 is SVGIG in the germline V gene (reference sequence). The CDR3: CARTDRRYSGNTIYF. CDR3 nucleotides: TGTGCCCGGACGGACAGAAGGTACTCCGGAAACACCATATATTTT.

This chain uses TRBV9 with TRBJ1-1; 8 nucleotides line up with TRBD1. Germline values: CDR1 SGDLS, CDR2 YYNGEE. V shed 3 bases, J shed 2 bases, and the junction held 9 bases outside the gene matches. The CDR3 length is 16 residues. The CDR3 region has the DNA TGTGCCAGCAGCGCCGGGACAGGTTCTGGTAACACTGAAGCTTTCTTT. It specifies CASSAGTGSGNTEAFF. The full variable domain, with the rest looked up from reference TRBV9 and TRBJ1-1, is DSGVTQTPKHLITATGQRVTLRCSPRSGDLSVYWYQQSLDQGLQFLIQYYNGEERAKGNILERFSAQQFPDLHSELNLSSLELGDSALYFCASSAGTGSGNTEAFFGQGTRLTVV.

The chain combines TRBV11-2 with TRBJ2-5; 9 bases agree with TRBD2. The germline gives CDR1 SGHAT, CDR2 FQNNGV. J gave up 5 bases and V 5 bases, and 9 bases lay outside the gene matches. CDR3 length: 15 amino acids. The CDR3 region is CASSIGAGGHETQYF. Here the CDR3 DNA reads TGTGCCAGCAGCATAGGAGCGGGAGGCCACGAGACCCAGTACTTC.

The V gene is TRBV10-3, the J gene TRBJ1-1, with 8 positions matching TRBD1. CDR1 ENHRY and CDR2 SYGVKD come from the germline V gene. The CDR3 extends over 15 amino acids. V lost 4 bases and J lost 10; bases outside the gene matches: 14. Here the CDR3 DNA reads TGTGCCATCAGTGCAACGTCCGCAGGGGGCGAAGGAGCTTTCTTT. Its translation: CAISATSAGGEGAFF.